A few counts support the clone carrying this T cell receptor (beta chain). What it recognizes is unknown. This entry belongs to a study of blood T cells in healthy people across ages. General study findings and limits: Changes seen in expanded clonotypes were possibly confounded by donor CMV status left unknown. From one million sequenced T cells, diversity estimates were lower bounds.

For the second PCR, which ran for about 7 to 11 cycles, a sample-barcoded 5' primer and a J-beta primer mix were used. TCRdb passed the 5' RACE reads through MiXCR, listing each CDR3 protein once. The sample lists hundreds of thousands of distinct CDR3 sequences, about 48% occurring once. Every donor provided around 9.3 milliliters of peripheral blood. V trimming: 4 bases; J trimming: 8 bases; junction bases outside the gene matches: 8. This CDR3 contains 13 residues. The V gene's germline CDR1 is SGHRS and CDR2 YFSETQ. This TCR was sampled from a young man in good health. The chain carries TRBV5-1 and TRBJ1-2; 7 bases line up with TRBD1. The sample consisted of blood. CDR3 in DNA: TGCGCCAGCAGCATGACAGGGCCGCTCGGCTACACCTTC. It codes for CASSMTGPLGYTF.